The 23 T cell receptor beta chains below all came from one sample that was sequenced in a study of long-term antiretroviral therapy in people with HIV (dated by TCRdb to between 2021 and 2024). Sequencing of the TRB variable region was done with the immunoSEQ hsTCRB v3.0 assay at survey level resolution. In TCRdb, the immuneACCESS table is reduced to in-frame sequences with V and J assigned. These tables do not hold every clone; where another copy was compared, an unresolved V gene accounts for under half, and the others remain unexplained. The sample profile shows 35,000 to 45,000 clones; 80% to 85% of them were found once. Clones ranked in the top ten supply less than 8% of the sample. Sample: unsorted PBMCs, taken 1 year after starting antiretroviral therapy. The source of these receptors is a man aged 18 to 35 with HIV.

This chain uses TRBV27 with TRBJ2-5; D could derive from TRBD1 or TRBD2 (5 bases each). There are 14 residues in the CDR3. The germline gives CDR1 MNHEY, CDR2 SMNVEV (reference sequence). The V end was cut by 4 bases, the J end by 5 bases, with 14 bases between. CDR3 coding DNA: TGTGCCAGCAGTTCCTTAGGGACCTGGGAGACCCAGTACTTC. Translated, it gives CASSSLGTWETQYF.

The chain couples TRBV5-6 to TRBJ2-7, with D uncertain. Trimming shortened V by 0 bases and J by 6 bases, and 10 bases separated the two germline ends. CDR1 and CDR2 (germline): SGHDT, YYEEEE. The CDR3 covers 13 residues. The CDR3 nucleotides read TGTGCCAGCAGCTTGGCGTCACCTTCCGAGCAGTACTTC. Amino acids: CASSLASPSEQYF.

This rearrangement joins TRBV6-1 to TRBJ1-4; 8 bases fit TRBD1. The CDR3 consists of 14 residues. V dropped 5 bases and J dropped 5; count of bases not matched to a gene: 4. Germline lookup yields CDR1 MNHNS and CDR2 SASEGT. CDR3 residues: CASSPAGGNEKLFF. The CDR3 bases are TGTGCCAGCAGTCCGGCAGGGGGCAATGAAAAACTGTTTTTT.

This clone was observed a few times. For the CDR3, the DNA is TGCGCCAGCAGCCAAGACAGGGGCTCCTACGAGCAGTACTTC. This encodes CASSQDRGSYEQYF. The chain recombines TRBV4-3 with TRBJ2-7; D might be TRBD1 (6 bases). CDR3 length: 14 amino acids. V lost 0 bases and J lost 0, with 6 bases in between. The germline gives CDR1 LGHNA, CDR2 YSLEER.

This clone was counted once. V usage is TRBV11-3 and J usage is TRBJ2-3, with TRBD2 matching 10 bases. In germline, CDR1 is SGHNT, CDR2 YENEEA. J was trimmed by 2 bases and V by 5 bases; bases with no gene match: 4. This CDR3 contains 15 residues. The CDR3 loop is CASSEGLANTDTQYF. The DNA for the CDR3 is TGTGCCAGCAGCGAGGGACTAGCGAACACAGATACGCAGTATTTT.

This clone was observed a handful of times. This chain connects TRBV7-9 to TRBJ1-1; 7 bases agree with TRBD1. Germline V lookup: CDR1 SEHNR, CDR2 FQNEAQ (reference sequence). Trimming at V came to 5 bases and at J to 3 bases, leaving 9 bases not matched to a gene. This CDR3 has 15 residues. CDR3 in amino acids: CASSPGQVGHTEAFF. CDR3 bases: TGTGCCAGCAGCCCTGGACAGGTCGGCCACACTGAAGCTTTCTTT. Together with reference TRBV7-9 and TRBJ1-1, the CDR3 gives the full variable domain: DTGVSQNPRHKITKRGQNVTFRCDPISEHNRLYWYRQTLGQGPEFLTYFQNEAQLEKSRLLSDRFSAERPKGSFSTLEIQRTEQGDSAMYLCASSPGQVGHTEAFFGQGTRLTVV.

This chain joins TRBV15 and TRBJ2-7; TRBD1 is a possible D gene (7 bases). CDR1 LNHNV and CDR2 YYDKDF come from the germline V gene (reference sequence). Trimming left V 0 bases short and J 3 bases short, with 18 bases between. The CDR3 is made up of 17 amino acids. The DNA for the CDR3 is TGTGCCACCAGCAGAGAAGGGGGCGTACTGGGAGGCTACGAGCAGTACTTC. The encoded protein is CATSREGGVLGGYEQYF.

V and J are TRBV5-8 and TRBJ1-6; 7 positions match TRBD1. CDR3 length: 15 amino acids. Germline CDR1 is SGHTS and CDR2 is YDEGEE. Trimming took 5 bases from V and 7 from J; bases not matched to a gene: 9. The CDR3 is CASRYTGTANSPLHF. CDR3 nucleotide sequence: TGTGCCAGCAGGTACACCGGGACAGCCAATTCACCCCTCCACTTT.

The sample holds one count of this clone. The J gene is TRBJ1-1, the V gene TRBV6-5; D uncertain. The CDR3 runs 12 residues. CDR1 is MNHEY, CDR2 SVGAGI, per germline. Trimming removed 8 bases at V and 4 bases at J, with 11 bases between. CDR3 loop: CASGVGRTEAFF. In DNA, the CDR3 is TGTGCCAGCGGCGTTGGGCGCACTGAAGCTTTCTTT.

The rearrangement uses TRBV25-1 and TRBJ2-2; D unclear. Trimming removed 3 bases from V and 3 bases from J, with 14 bases in between. Germline lookup yields CDR1 MGHDK and CDR2 SYGVNS. The CDR3 has 16 amino acids. The CDR3 sequence: CASSDPNEAHTGELFF. DNA of the CDR3: TGTGCCAGCAGTGACCCGAACGAAGCTCACACCGGGGAGCTGTTTTTT.

This chain uses TRBV5-4 with TRBJ2-3, with D possibly called TRBD1 or TRBD2 (5 bases each). The V gene lost 9 bases and the J gene lost 6 bases, with 11 bases spanning the gap. Looked up from germline, CDR1 is SGHNT and CDR2 is YYREEE (reference sequence). The CDR3 runs to 11 residues. The CDR3 DNA reads TGTGCCACCACGGGACGGGATACGCAGTATTTT. Its protein product is CATTGRDTQYF.

V and J are TRBV7-3 and TRBJ2-5, with 8 positions matching TRBD2. Trimming removed 5 bases from V and 3 bases from J; junction bases left unmatched: 8. The CDR3 extends over 15 amino acids. From germline, CDR1 is SGHTA and CDR2 FQGTGA. The CDR3 DNA reads TGTGCCAGCAGCCCCGGGACTAGAATTGAAGAGACCCAGTACTTC. Translation: CASSPGTRIEETQYF.

The chain links TRBV9 to TRBJ2-5; D is possibly TRBD2 (5 bases). The germline V gene has CDR1 SGDLS and CDR2 YYNGEE. The germline V and J ends were trimmed by 3 bases and 1 base, with 13 bases remaining between them. The CDR3 loop spans 15 amino acids. The CDR3: CASSDIGKGQETQYF. DNA of the CDR3: TGTGCCAGCAGCGACATCGGGAAGGGCCAAGAGACCCAGTACTTC.

The chain has TRBV4-3 and TRBJ1-4; 10 nucleotides match TRBD1. The CDR3 totals 15 residues. Germline V CDR1 and CDR2: LGHNA, YSLEER. V shed 3 bases and J 8 bases; nucleotides not matched to a gene: 6. The chain's CDR3 is CASSQGTGAGEKLFF. The CDR3 DNA reads as TGCGCCAGCAGCCAGGGGACAGGGGCCGGCGAAAAACTGTTTTTT.

This clone has only a few counts. V gene TRBV4-1 combines with J gene TRBJ1-2; unclear D gene. Germline loops: CDR1 MGHRA, CDR2 YSYEKL. Trimming removed 1 base at V and 4 bases at J, with 7 bases between. The CDR3 is 13 residues long. The CDR3 region has the DNA TGCGCCAGCAGCCAAGTTGCCCTCTATGGCTACACCTTC. Its translation: CASSQVALYGYTF.

This sequence joins TRBV5-8 and TRBJ2-2; TRBD1 aligns across 8 bases. Germline CDR1 SGHTS, CDR2 YDEGEE. V gave up 10 bases and J gave up 5 bases; unmatched junction bases: 16. This CDR3 is built from 16 residues. CDR3 coding DNA: TGTGCCTGTCCGGGGTGGCAGGGGGCTGGAACCGGGGAGCTGTTTTTT. Translating it yields CACPGWQGAGTGELFF. The variable domain in full, completed from reference TRBV5-8 and TRBJ2-2, reads EAGVTQSPTHLIKTRGQQATLRCSPISGHTSVYWYQQALGLGLQFLLWYDEGEERNRGNFPPRFSGRQFPNYSSELNVNALELEDSALYLCACPGWQGAGTGELFFGEGSRLTVL.

The chain couples TRBV29-1 to TRBJ2-2, with TRBD1 matching 11 bases. CDR3 length equals 13 residues. Germline values: CDR1 SQVTM, CDR2 ANQGSEA. The J segment lost 8 bases and the V segment lost 7 bases, leaving 6 bases of the junction unmatched. CDR3 amino acids: CSAGTGGPGELFF. The CDR3 DNA follows: TGCAGCGCCGGGACAGGGGGTCCAGGGGAGCTGTTTTTT.

The chain employs TRBV29-1 and TRBJ2-7; 10 bases align to TRBD1. The CDR3 covers 17 residues. After removal of 0 bases from V and 3 bases from J, the junction contained 11 bases not matched to a gene. Germline assignment: CDR1 SQVTM and CDR2 ANQGSEA. The chain's CDR3 is CSVEDRGTGQGFYEQYF. The CDR3 nucleotides read TGCAGCGTTGAAGATCGAGGAACGGGACAGGGGTTCTACGAGCAGTACTTC.

The chain links TRBV5-1 to TRBJ1-1, with D possibly matching TRBD1 (5 bases). Germline lookup yields CDR1 SGHRS and CDR2 YFSETQ. V gave up 4 bases and J gave up 4 bases, with 14 bases separating them. CDR3 length: 14 residues. CDR3 DNA sequence: TGCGCCAGCAGCGCAGGGTTTTGGGGCACTGAAGCTTTCTTT. It encodes CASSAGFWGTEAFF.

The chain has TRBV27 and TRBJ2-1; the D is unclear. The CDR3 extends over 12 amino acids. V was trimmed by 5 bases and J by 7 bases, leaving 9 bases between them. Per germline, CDR1 MNHEY and CDR2 SMNVEV (reference sequence). CDR3 loop: CASSGPRNEQFF. Written as DNA, the CDR3 is TGTGCCAGCAGTGGGCCCAGGAATGAGCAGTTCTTC.

The V gene is TRBV6-6, the J gene TRBJ1-1; no clear D. Germline CDR1 is MNHNY and CDR2 is SVGAGI (reference sequence). V dropped 0 bases and J dropped 2 bases, with 13 bases sitting between them. The CDR3 runs to 16 residues. The DNA for the CDR3 is TGTGCCAGCAGTTACTCGGGCTATACATCAAACACTGAAGCTTTCTTT. Residues: CASSYSGYTSNTEAFF.

The chain combines TRBV10-3 with TRBJ1-2, with no clear D. The CDR3 spans 11 residues. The ends were cut back, 8 bases at V and 4 bases at J, with 8 bases in the middle. CDR1 and CDR2 from the germline V gene are ENHRY and SYGVKD. The chain's CDR3 is CAIAAFYGYTF. CDR3 bases: TGTGCCATCGCGGCCTTCTATGGCTACACCTTC.

This rearrangement joins TRBV9 to TRBJ1-2, with TRBD1 as a possible D gene (6 bases). V lost 0 bases and J 3 bases, leaving 12 bases between the germline ends. The CDR3 contains 15 residues. The germline gives CDR1 SGDLS, CDR2 YYNGEE. The CDR3 here is CASSVEGVWDYGYTF. Here the CDR3 DNA reads TGTGCCAGCAGCGTAGAGGGGGTTTGGGACTATGGCTACACCTTC.